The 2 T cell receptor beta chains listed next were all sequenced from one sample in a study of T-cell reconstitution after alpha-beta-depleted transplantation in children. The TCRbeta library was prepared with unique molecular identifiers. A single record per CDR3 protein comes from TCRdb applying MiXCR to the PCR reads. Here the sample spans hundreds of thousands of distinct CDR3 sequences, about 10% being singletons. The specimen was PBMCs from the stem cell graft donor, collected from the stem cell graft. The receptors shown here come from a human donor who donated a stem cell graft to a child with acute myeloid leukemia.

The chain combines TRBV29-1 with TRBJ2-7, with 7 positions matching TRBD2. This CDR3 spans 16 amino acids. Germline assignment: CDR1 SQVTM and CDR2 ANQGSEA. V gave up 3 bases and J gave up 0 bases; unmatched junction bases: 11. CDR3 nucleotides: TGCAGCGTTGATAGGGAGGGAATCCCCGGCTCCTACGAGCAGTACTTC. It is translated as CSVDREGIPGSYEQYF.

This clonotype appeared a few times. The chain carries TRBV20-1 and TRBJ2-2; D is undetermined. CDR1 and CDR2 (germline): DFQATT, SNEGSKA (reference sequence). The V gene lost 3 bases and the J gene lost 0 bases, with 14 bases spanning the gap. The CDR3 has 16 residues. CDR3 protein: CSASLQARANTGELFF. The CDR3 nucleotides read TGCAGTGCTAGCTTGCAGGCACGCGCGAACACCGGGGAGCTGTTTTTT.